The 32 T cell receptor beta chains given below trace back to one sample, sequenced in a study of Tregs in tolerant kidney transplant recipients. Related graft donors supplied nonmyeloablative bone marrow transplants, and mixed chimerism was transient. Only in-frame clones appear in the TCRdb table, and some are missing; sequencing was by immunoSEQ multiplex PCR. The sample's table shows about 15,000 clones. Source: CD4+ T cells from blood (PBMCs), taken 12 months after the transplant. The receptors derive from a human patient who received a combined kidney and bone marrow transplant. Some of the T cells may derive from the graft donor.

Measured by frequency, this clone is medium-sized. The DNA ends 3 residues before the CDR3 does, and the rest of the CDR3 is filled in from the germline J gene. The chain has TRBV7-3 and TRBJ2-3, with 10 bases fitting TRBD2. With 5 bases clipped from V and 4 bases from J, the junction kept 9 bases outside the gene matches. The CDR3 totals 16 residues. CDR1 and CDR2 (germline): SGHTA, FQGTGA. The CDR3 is CASSPSSSGSPDTQYF. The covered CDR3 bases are TGTGCCAGCAGCCCCTCCTCTAGCGGGAGCCCAGATACG.

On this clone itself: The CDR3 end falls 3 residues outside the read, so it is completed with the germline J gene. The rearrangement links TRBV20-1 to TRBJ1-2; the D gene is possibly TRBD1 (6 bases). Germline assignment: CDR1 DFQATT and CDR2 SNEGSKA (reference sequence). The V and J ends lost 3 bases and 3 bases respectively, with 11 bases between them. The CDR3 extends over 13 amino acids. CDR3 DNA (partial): TGCAGTGCTAGTCCCAGGGGAGACTATGGC. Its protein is CSASPRGDYG. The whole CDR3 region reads CSASPRGDYGYTF.

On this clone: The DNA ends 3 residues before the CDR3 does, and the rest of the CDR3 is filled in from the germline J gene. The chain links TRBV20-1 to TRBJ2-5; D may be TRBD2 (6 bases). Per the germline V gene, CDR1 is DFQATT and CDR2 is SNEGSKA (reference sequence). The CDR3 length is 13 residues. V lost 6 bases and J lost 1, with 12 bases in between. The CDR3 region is CSANRDSQETQYF. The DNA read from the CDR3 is TGCAGTGCGAACCGGGACTCCCAAGAGACC.

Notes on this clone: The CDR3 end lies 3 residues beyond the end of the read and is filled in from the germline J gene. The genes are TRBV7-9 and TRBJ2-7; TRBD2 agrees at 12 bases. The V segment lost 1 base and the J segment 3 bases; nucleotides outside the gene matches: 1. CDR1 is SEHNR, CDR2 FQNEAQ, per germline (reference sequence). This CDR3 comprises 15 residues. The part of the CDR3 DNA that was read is TGTGCCAGCAGCTTAGGACTAGCGGGAGTCTACGAG. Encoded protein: CASSLGLAGVYE. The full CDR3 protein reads CASSLGLAGVYEQYF.

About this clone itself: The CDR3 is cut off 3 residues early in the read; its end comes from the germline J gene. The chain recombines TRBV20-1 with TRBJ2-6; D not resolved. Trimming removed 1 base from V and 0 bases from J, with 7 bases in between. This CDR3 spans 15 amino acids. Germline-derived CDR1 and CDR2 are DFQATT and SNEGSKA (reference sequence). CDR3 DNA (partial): TGCAGTGCTAGAGCAACAGTCTCTGGGGCCAACGTC. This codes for CSARATVSGANV. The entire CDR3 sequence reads CSARATVSGANVLTF.

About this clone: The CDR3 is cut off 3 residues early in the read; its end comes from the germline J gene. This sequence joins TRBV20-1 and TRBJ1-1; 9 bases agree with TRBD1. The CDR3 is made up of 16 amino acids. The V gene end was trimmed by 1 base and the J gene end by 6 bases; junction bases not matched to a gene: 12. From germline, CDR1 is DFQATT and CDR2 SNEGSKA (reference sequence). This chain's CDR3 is CSARAAQSTGGAEAFF. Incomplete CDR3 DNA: TGCAGTGCTAGAGCGGCTCAGAGTACAGGGGGCGCTGAA.

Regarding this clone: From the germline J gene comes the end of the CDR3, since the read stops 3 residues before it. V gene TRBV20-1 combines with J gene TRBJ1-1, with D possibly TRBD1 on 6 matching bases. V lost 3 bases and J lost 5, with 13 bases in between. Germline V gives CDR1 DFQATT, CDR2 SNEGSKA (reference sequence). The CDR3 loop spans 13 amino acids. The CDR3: CSARRQALTEAFF. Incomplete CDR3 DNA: TGCAGTGCTAGGAGACAGGCTCTGACTGAA.

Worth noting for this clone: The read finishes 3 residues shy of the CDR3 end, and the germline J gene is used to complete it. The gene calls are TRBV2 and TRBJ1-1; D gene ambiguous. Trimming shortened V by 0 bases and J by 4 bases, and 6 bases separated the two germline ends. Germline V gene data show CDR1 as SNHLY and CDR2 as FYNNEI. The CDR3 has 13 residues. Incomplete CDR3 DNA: TGTGCCAGCAGTGAAGCGCGGGGCACTGAA. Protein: CASSEARGTE. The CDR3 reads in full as CASSEARGTEAFF.

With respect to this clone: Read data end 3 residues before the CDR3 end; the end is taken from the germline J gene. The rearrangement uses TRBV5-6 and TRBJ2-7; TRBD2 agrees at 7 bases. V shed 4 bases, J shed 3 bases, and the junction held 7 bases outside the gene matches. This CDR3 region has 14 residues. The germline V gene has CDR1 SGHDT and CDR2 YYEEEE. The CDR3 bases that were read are TGTGCCAGCAGCCTCCGGGGAGGGAGCTACGAG. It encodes CASSLRGGSYE. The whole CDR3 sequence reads CASSLRGGSYEQYF.

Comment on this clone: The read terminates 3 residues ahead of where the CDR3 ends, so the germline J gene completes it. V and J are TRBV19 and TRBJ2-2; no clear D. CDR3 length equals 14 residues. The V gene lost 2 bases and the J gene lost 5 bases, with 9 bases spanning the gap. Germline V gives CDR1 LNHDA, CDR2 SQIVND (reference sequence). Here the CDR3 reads CASSIRLPTGELFF. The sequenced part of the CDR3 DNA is TGTGCCAGTAGTATAAGACTTCCGACCGGGGAG.

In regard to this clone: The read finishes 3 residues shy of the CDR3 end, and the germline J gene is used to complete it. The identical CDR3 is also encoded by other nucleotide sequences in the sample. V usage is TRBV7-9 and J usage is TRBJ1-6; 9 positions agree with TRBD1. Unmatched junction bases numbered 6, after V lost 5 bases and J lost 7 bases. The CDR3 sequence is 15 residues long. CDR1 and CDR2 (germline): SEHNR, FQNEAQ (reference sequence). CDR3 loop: CASSPGQGPNSPLHF. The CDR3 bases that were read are TGTGCCAGCAGCCCCGGACAGGGGCCGAATTCACCC.

Here the CDR3 reads CASSIGWTDTDTQYF. The part of the CDR3 DNA that was read is TGTGCCAGTAGTATTGGGTGGACAGACACAGATACG. This chain uses TRBV19 with TRBJ2-3, with D possibly being TRBD1 (6 bases). The read is 3 residues too short to cover the CDR3 end, so that end is filled in from the germline J gene. This CDR3 is 15 amino acids long. V shed 3 bases and J shed 2 bases, with 12 bases lying between them. The germline V gene encodes CDR1 LNHDA and CDR2 SQIVND (reference sequence).

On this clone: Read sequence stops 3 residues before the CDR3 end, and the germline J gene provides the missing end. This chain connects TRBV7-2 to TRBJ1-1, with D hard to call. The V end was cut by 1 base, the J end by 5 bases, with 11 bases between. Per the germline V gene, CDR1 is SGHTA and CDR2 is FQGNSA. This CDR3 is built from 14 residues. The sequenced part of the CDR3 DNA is TGTGCCAGCAGCTTAGGAGCATCGGGGACTGAA. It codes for CASSLGASGTE. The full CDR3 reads CASSLGASGTEAFF. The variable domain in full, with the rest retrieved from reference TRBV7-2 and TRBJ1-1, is GAGVSQSPSNKVTEKGKDVELRCDPISGHTALYWYRQSLGQGLEFLIYFQGNSAPDKSGLPSDRFSAERTGGSVSTLTIQRTQQEDSAVYLCASSLGASGTEAFFGQGTRLTVV.

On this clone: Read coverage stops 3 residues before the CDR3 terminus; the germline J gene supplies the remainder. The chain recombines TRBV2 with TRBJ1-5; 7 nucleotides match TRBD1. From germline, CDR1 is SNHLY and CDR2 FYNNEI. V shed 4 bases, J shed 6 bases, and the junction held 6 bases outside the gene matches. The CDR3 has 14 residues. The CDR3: CASSVRQGAQPQHF. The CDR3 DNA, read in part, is TGTGCCAGCAGTGTCCGACAGGGCGCTCAGCCC.

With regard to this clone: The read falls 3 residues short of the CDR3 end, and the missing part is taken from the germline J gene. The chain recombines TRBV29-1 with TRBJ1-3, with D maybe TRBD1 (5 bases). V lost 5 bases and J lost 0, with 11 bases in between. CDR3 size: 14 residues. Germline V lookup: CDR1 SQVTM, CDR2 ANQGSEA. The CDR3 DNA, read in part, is TGCAGCGTTAGCGACAGAATCTCTGGAAACACC. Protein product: CSVSDRISGNT. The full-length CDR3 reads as CSVSDRISGNTIYF.

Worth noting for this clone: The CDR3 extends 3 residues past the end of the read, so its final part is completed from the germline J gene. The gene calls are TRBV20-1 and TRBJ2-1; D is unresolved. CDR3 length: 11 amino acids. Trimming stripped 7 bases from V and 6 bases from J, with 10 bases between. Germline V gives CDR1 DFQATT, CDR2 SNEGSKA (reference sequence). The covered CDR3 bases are TGCAGTGTCGAGCGCAGCAATGAG. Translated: CSVERSNE. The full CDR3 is CSVERSNEQFF.

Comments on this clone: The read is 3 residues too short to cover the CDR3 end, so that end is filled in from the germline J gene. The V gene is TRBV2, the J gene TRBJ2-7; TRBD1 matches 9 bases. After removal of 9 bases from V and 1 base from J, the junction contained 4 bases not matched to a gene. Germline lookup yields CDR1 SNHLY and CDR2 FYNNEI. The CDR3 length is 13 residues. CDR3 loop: CARAGTGSYEQYF. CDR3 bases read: TGTGCCAGAGCCGGGACAGGGTCCTACGAG. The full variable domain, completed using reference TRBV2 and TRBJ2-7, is EPEVTQTPSHQVTQMGQEVILRCVPISNHLYFYWYRQILGQKVEFLVSFYNNEISEKSEIFDDQFSVERPDGSNFTLKIRSTKLEDSAMYFCARAGTGSYEQYFGPGTRLTVT.

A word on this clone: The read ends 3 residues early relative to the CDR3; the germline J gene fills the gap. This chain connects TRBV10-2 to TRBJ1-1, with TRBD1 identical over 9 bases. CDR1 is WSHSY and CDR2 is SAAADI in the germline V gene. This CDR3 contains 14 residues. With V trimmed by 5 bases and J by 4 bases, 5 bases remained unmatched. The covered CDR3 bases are TGCGCCAGCAGTAGACAACAGGGGGCCACTGAA. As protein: CASSRQQGATE. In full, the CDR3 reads CASSRQQGATEAFF.

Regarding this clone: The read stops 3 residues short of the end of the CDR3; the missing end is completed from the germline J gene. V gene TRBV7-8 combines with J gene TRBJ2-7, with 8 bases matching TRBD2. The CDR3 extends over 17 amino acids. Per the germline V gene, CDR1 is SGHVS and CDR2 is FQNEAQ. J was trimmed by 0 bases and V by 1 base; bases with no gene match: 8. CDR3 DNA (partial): TGTGCCAGCAGCTTAGGGGGGCTAGCGGGTAGCTCCTACGAG. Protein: CASSLGGLAGSSYE. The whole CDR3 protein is CASSLGGLAGSSYEQYF. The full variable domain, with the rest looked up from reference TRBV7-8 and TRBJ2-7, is GAGVSQSPRYKVAKRGQDVALRCDPISGHVSLFWYQQALGQGPEFLTYFQNEAQLDKSGLPSDRFFAERPEGSVSTLKIQRTQQEDSAVYLCASSLGGLAGSSYEQYFGPGTRLTVT.

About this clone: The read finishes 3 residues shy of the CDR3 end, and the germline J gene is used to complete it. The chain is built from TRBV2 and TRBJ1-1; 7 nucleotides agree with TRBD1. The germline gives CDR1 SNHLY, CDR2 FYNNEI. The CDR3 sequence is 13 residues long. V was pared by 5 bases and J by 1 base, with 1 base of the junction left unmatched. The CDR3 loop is CASSRTGNTEAFF. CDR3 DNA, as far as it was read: TGTGCCAGCAGTCGGACAGGGAACACTGAA.

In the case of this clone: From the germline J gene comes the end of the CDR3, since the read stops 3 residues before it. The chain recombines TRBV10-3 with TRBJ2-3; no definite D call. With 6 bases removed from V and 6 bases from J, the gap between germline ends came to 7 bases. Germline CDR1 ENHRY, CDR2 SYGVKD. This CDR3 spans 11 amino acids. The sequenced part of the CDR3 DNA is TGTGCCATCAGCTTAGGGGATACG. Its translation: CAISLGDT. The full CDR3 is CAISLGDTQYF.

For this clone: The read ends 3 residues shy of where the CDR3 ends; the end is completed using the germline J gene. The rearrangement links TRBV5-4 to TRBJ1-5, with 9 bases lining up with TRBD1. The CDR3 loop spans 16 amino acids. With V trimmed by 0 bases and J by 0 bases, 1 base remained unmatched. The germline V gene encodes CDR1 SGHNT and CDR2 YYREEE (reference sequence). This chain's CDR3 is CASSLGGQGSNQPQHF. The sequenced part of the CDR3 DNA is TGTGCCAGCAGCTTGGGGGGACAGGGTAGCAATCAGCCC.

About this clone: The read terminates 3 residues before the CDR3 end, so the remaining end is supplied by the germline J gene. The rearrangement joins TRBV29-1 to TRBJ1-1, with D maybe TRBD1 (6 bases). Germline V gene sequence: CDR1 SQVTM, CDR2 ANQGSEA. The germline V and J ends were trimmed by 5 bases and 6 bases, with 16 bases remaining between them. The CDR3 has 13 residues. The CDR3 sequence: CSVIDQGYPEAFF. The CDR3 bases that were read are TGCAGCGTTATAGACCAGGGGTACCCTGAA.

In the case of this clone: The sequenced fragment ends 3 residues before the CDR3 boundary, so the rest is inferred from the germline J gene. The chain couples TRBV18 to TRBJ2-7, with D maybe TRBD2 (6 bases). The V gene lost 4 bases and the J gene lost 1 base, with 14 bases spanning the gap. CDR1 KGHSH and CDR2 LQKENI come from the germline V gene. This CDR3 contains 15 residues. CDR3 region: CASSLTAGLSYEQYF. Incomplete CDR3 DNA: TGTGCCAGCTCACTAACGGCGGGACTTTCCTACGAG.

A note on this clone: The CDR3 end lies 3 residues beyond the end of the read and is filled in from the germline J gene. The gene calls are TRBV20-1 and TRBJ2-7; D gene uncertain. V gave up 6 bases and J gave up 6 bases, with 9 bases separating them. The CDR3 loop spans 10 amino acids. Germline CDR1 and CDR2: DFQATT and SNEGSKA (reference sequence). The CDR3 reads CSAASGEQYF. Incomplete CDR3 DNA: TGCAGTGCCGCCTCCGGCGAG.

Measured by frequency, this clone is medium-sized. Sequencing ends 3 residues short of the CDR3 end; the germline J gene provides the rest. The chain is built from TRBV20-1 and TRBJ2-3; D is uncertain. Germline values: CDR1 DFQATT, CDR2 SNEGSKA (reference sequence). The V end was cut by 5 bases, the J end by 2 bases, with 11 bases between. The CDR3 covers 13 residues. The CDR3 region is CSAPKGLTDTQYF. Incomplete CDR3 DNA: TGCAGTGCTCCCAAGGGCCTCACAGATACG.

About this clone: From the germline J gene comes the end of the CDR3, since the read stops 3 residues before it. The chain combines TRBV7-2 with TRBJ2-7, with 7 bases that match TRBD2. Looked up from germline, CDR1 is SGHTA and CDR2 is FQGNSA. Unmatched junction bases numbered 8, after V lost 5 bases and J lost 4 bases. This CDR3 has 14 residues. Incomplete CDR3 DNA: TGTGCCAGCAGCGGCGGTGGCGGGAGTTACGAG. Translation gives CASSGGGGSYE. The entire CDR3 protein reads CASSGGGGSYEQYF.

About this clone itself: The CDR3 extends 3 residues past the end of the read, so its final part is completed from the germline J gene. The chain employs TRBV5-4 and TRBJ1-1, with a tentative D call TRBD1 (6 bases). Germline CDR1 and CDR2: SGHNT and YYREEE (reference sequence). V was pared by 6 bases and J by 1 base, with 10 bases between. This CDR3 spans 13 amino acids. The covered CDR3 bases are TGTGCCAGCATCGGACAGCCGAACACTGAA. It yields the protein CASIGQPNTE. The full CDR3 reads CASIGQPNTEAFF.

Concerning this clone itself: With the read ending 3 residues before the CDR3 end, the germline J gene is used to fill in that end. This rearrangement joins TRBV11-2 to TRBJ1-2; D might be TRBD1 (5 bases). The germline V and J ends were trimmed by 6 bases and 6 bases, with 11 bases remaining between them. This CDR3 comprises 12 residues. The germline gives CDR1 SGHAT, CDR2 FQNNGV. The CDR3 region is CASSWGENGYTF. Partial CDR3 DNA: TGTGCCAGCAGTTGGGGGGAAAATGGC.

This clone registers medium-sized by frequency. This CDR3 reads CSVRNSGTFNEQFF. The DNA read from the CDR3 is TGCAGCGTCCGAAATAGCGGGACCTTCAATGAG. V usage is TRBV29-1 and J usage is TRBJ2-1; 8 bases match TRBD2. The read finishes 3 residues shy of the CDR3 end, and the germline J gene is used to complete it. After removal of 6 bases from V and 6 bases from J, the junction contained 10 bases not matched to a gene. The CDR3 consists of 14 residues. Per the germline V gene, CDR1 is SQVTM and CDR2 is ANQGSEA.

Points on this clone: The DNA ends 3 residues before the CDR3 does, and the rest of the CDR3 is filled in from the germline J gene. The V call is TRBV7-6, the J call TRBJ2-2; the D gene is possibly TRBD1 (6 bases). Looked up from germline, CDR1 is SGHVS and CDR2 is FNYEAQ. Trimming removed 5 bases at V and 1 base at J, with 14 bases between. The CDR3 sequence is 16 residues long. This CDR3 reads CASSPRARGNTGELFF. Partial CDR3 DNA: TGTGCCAGCAGCCCCAGGGCCAGGGGGAACACCGGGGAG. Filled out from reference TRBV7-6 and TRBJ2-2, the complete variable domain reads GAGVSQSPRYKVTKRGQDVALRCDPISGHVSLYWYRQALGQGPEFLTYFNYEAQQDKSGLPNDRFSAERPEGSISTLTIQRTEQRDSAMYRCASSPRARGNTGELFFGEGSRLTVL.

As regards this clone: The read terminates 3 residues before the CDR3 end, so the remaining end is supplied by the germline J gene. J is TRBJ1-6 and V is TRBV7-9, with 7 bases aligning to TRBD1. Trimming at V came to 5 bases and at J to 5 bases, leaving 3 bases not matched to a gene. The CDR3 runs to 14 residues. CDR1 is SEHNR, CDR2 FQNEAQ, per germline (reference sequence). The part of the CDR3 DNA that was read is TGTGCCAGCAGCCGGGACAGCGATAATTCACCC. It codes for CASSRDSDNSP. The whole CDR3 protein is CASSRDSDNSPLHF.